The rows below give T cell receptor beta chains drawn from one sample of a study of shared clonotypes between healthy human individuals. The repertoire was sequenced with immunoSEQ multiplex PCR; TCRdb's copy has only in-frame clones and lacks some. In the table there are under 550,000 clones, 90% to 96% of which are singletons. Sample: naive CD4+ T cells sorted from blood. The receptors originated from a woman aged 30 to 39 in good health. Both conserved end residues are part of each CDR3. Each record gives: CDR3 DNA, CDR3 protein, clone size, V gene, J gene, D gene. D genes are given only for firm matches. Size values are once, few and many counts, or a class for expanded clones, and some rows have none.

DNA: TGTGCCAGCAGCAAAGGAACGGGACAAGGGGAGACCTACGAGCAGTACTTC; CDR3: CASSKGTGQGETYEQYF; size: -; V: TRBV21-1; J: TRBJ2-7; D: -
DNA: TGTGCCAGCAGTTCGAACCTGAACACTGAAGCTTTCTTT; CDR3: CASSSNLNTEAFF; size: -; V: TRBV27; J: TRBJ1-1; D: -
DNA: TGTGCCAGCAGTTTAACGAGCAAAGCTGGAAACACCATATATTTT; CDR3: CASSLTSKAGNTIYF; size: -; V: TRBV28; J: TRBJ1-3; D: -
DNA: TGTGCCAGTAGTATGGGACGCAATCTGTACGAGCAGTACTTC; CDR3: CASSMGRNLYEQYF; size: -; V: TRBV19; J: TRBJ2-7; D: -
DNA: TGTGCCAGCAGCTCTCCGGGACTAGCCTACGAGCAGTACTTC; CDR3: CASSSPGLAYEQYF; size: -; V: TRBV27; J: TRBJ2-7; D: TRBD2
DNA: TGCAGCGTTGCGCGGGAGGGCCTCACCGGGGAGCTGTTTTTT; CDR3: CSVAREGLTGELFF; size: once; V: TRBV29-1; J: TRBJ2-2; D: TRBD2
DNA: TGTGCCAGCAGCTTAGGTCGTTTTAGGGGGCTCACAAACATTCAGTACTTC; CDR3: CASSLGRFRGLTNIQYF; size: -; V: TRBV7-9; J: TRBJ2-4; D: TRBD1
DNA: TGTGCCACCCACCGGGAGGCGAGCTATGGCTACACCTTC; CDR3: CATHREASYGYTF; size: -; V: TRBV7-9; J: TRBJ1-2; D: -
DNA: TGCAGCCCTTTTGCGAACACTGAAGCTTTCTTT; CDR3: CSPFANTEAFF; size: -; V: TRBV29-1; J: TRBJ1-1; D: -
DNA: TGTGCCAGCAGTTACTCTGGGAGAAACTATGGCTACACCTTC; CDR3: CASSYSGRNYGYTF; size: -; V: TRBV6-5; J: TRBJ1-2; D: -
DNA: TGTGCCAGCAGTGACCTAGGGACAGGGGGCAGTGATACGCAGTATTTT; CDR3: CASSDLGTGGSDTQYF; size: -; V: TRBV9; J: TRBJ2-3; D: TRBD1
DNA: TGTGCCAGCAGCCCACGAACAGGGACTGGGGCCAACGTCCTGACTTTC; CDR3: CASSPRTGTGANVLTF; size: -; V: TRBV5-5; J: TRBJ2-6; D: -
DNA: TGTGCCAGCTCGAAAAAACCGGGACAGGGGGAGACTGGGGCCAACGTCCTGACTTTC; CDR3: CASSKKPGQGETGANVLTF; size: -; V: TRBV18; J: TRBJ2-6; D: TRBD1
DNA: TGCGCCAGCAGTGAGGGTACAGGGAGGGCTTTCTTT; CDR3: CASSEGTGRAFF; size: few; V: TRBV10-1; J: TRBJ1-1; D: -
DNA: TGTGCCAGCAGCGCGGGGACAGGGTCAGGCGCGAACACCGGGGAGCTGTTTTTT; CDR3: CASSAGTGSGANTGELFF; size: -; V: TRBV5-8; J: TRBJ2-2; D: TRBD1
DNA: TGTGCCAGCTCAACGACCGGGACTAGGACAGATACGCAGTATTTT; CDR3: CASSTTGTRTDTQYF; size: -; V: TRBV18; J: TRBJ2-3; D: TRBD2
DNA: TGTGCCAGCTCACCCGTCGCTCCGGGGGATACGCAGTATTTT; CDR3: CASSPVAPGDTQYF; size: -; V: TRBV18; J: TRBJ2-3; D: -
DNA: TGTGCCAGCAGTGAGGGTTGGAATCAGCCCCAGCATTTT; CDR3: CASSEGWNQPQHF; size: -; V: TRBV6-1; J: TRBJ1-5; D: -
DNA: TGCGCCAGCAGCTACGTCGGCGGGGGGTCCTACGAGCAGTACTTC; CDR3: CASSYVGGGSYEQYF; size: -; V: TRBV5-1; J: TRBJ2-7; D: TRBD2
DNA: TGTGCCAGCAGTAAAAACAGGGGTTCTGGCTACACCTTC; CDR3: CASSKNRGSGYTF; size: -; V: TRBV28; J: TRBJ1-2; D: TRBD1
DNA: TGTGCCAGTAGTAGACAGGAAACCGGGGAGCTGTTTTTT; CDR3: CASSRQETGELFF; size: -; V: TRBV19; J: TRBJ2-2; D: -
DNA: TGTGCCAGCAGAAAAACTATTTTGGGCCAAAGCCGGGATCGAGAAAAACTGTTTTTT; CDR3: CASRKTILGQSRDREKLFF; size: once; V: TRBV28; J: TRBJ1-4; D: -
DNA: TGCGCCAGCAGCCCGGGACTAGCGGGGATCTCCTACAATGAGCAGTTCTTC; CDR3: CASSPGLAGISYNEQFF; size: -; V: TRBV4-1; J: TRBJ2-1; D: TRBD2
DNA: TGTGCCTGGAGTAGGGATACGCAGTATTTT; CDR3: CAWSRDTQYF; size: -; V: TRBV30; J: TRBJ2-3; D: -
DNA: TGTGCCAGCAGCTTAAACAGGGGTAGCAATCAGCCCCAGCATTTT; CDR3: CASSLNRGSNQPQHF; size: -; V: TRBV7-9; J: TRBJ1-5; D: TRBD1
DNA: TGTGCCATCCCGACAGGGACACGAGGTACCGGGGAGCTGTTTTTT; CDR3: CAIPTGTRGTGELFF; size: few; V: TRBV7-9; J: TRBJ2-2; D: TRBD1
DNA: TGTGCCAGCAGTGACTACCCGGTTGGGGGAGGCTACACCTTC; CDR3: CASSDYPVGGGYTF; size: once; V: TRBV6-4; J: TRBJ1-2; D: -
DNA: TGCGCCAGCAGCCAACCTCCGCCCAGGGGGTTAAATGAAAAACTGTTTTTT; CDR3: CASSQPPPRGLNEKLFF; size: -; V: TRBV4-1; J: TRBJ1-4; D: TRBD1
DNA: TGTGCCAGCAGCAGGGGTGGAGGAGATAGTTGGGGCTACACCTTC; CDR3: CASSRGGGDSWGYTF; size: -; V: TRBV25-1; J: TRBJ1-2; D: -
DNA: TGTGCCAGCAGTTACATTCCAGACAGCCGCTACGAGCAGTACTTC; CDR3: CASSYIPDSRYEQYF; size: -; V: TRBV6-5; J: TRBJ2-7; D: -
DNA: TGTGCCAGCAGTCTCAGGGGGGAATCCTACGAGCAGTACTTC; CDR3: CASSLRGESYEQYF; size: -; V: TRBV28; J: TRBJ2-7; D: -
DNA: TGTGCCAGCAGTCCCACAGGGAAGGTAGACACGCAGTATTTT; CDR3: CASSPTGKVDTQYF; size: -; V: TRBV28; J: TRBJ2-3; D: -
DNA: TGTGCCAGCAGTAAGTCCGGGACAGGGAAGGGCGAGCAGTACTTC; CDR3: CASSKSGTGKGEQYF; size: once; V: TRBV28; J: TRBJ2-7; D: TRBD1
DNA: TGTGCCAGCAGTTACGACTGGGCCGGCGAGCAGTACTTC; CDR3: CASSYDWAGEQYF; size: -; V: TRBV6-5; J: TRBJ2-7; D: -
DNA: TGTGCCTGGAGTACGACAGGGAGTAATGAAAAACTGTTTTTT; CDR3: CAWSTTGSNEKLFF; size: -; V: TRBV30; J: TRBJ1-4; D: TRBD1
DNA: TGCGCCAGCAACCCACTAGCGGGAGGTTCGGGTTACAATGAGCAGTTCTTC; CDR3: CASNPLAGGSGYNEQFF; size: -; V: TRBV5-1; J: TRBJ2-1; D: TRBD2
DNA: TGTGCCAGTCACAGCGGGAGTTACGACAGGGAGCTGTTTTTT; CDR3: CASHSGSYDRELFF; size: -; V: TRBV19; J: TRBJ2-2; D: TRBD2
DNA: TGTGCCAGCAGCCGCGCGGGGGAGCAGTACTTC; CDR3: CASSRAGEQYF; size: -; V: TRBV6-6; J: TRBJ2-7; D: -
DNA: TGTGCCAGTAGTATTCTCCGGACAGTAAGGAATGAAAAACTGTTTTTT; CDR3: CASSILRTVRNEKLFF; size: -; V: TRBV19; J: TRBJ1-4; D: -
DNA: TGTGCCATCAGGGCGGTCGGGGTCGAGCAGTACTTC; CDR3: CAIRAVGVEQYF; size: -; V: TRBV10-3; J: TRBJ2-7; D: -
DNA: TGTGCCAGCAGCTTGGGTGGCGGGGTTGGAGAGACCCAGTACTTC; CDR3: CASSLGGGVGETQYF; size: -; V: TRBV5-4; J: TRBJ2-5; D: -
DNA: TGTGCCAGCAGCCTCCTCCGGGGAACAGATACGCAGTATTTT; CDR3: CASSLLRGTDTQYF; size: -; V: TRBV7-8; J: TRBJ2-3; D: -
DNA: TGTGCCAGTAGTCGCCCGGATCGGAGCACAGATACGCAGTATTTT; CDR3: CASSRPDRSTDTQYF; size: -; V: TRBV19; J: TRBJ2-3; D: -
DNA: TGTGCCAGCAGTAAACAAGAGACCCAGTACTTC; CDR3: CASSKQETQYF; size: -; V: TRBV6-5; J: TRBJ2-5; D: -
DNA: TGCGCCAGCAGCTTGTCCGGGTATCAGCCCCAGCATTTT; CDR3: CASSLSGYQPQHF; size: -; V: TRBV5-1; J: TRBJ1-5; D: -
DNA: TGTGCCAGCAGGCGGACTAGCGGGAGTCGGGGTGATGAGCAGTTCTTC; CDR3: CASRRTSGSRGDEQFF; size: -; V: TRBV7-9; J: TRBJ2-1; D: TRBD2